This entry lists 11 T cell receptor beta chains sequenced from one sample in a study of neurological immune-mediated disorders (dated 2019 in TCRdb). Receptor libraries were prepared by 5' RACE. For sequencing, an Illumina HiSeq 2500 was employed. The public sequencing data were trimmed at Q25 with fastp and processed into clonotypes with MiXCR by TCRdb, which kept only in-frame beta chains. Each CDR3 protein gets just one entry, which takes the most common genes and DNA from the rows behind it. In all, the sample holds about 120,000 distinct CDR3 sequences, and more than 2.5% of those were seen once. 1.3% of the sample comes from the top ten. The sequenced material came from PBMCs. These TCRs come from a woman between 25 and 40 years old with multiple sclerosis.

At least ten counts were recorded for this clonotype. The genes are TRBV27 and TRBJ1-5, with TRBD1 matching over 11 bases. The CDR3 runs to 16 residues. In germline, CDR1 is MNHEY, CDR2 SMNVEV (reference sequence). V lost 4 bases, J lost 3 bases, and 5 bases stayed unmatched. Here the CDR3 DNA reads TGTGCCAGCAGTTCCAGGACAGGGGGCAACAATCAGCCCCAGCATTTT. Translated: CASSSRTGGNNQPQHF.

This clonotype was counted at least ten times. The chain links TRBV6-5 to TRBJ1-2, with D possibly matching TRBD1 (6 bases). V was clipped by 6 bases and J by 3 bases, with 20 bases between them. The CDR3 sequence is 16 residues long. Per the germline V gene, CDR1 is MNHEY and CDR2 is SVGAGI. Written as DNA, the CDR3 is TGTGCCAGCAGACCCACTGAGGACAGTAGGGACTATGGCTACACCTTC. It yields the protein CASRPTEDSRDYGYTF.

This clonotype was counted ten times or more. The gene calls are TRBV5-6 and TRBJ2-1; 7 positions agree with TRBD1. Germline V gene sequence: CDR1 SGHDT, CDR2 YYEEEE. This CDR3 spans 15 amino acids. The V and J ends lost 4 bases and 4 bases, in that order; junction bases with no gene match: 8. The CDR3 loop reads CASSPQGVGYNEQFF. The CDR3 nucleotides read TGTGCCAGCAGCCCCCAGGGGGTCGGTTACAATGAGCAGTTCTTC.

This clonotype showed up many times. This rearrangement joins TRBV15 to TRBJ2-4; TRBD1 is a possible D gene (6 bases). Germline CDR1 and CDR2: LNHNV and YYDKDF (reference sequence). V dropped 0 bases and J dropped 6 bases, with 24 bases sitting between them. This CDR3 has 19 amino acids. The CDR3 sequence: CATSRDGGAGNRWGNIQYF. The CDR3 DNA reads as TGTGCCACCAGCAGAGATGGGGGCGCTGGGAATAGGTGGGGAAACATTCAGTACTTC.

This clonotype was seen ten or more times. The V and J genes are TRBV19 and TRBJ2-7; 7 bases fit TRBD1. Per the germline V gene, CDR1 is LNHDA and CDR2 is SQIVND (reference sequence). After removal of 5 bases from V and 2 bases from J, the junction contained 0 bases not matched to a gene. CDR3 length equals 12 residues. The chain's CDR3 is CASSGQAYEQYF. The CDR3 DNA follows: TGTGCCAGTAGTGGACAGGCCTACGAGCAGTACTTC.

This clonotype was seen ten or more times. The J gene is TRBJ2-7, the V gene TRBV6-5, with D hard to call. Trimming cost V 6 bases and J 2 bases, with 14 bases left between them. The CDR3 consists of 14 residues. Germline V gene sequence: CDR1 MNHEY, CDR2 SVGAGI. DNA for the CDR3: TGTGCCAGCAGCCCCGGAGTGAACACCTACGAGCAGTACTTC. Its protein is CASSPGVNTYEQYF.

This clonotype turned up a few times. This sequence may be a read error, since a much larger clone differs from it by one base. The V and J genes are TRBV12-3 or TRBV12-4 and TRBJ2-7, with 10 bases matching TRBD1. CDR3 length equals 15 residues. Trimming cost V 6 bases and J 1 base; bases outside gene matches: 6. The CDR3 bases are TGTGCCAGCAGAACCGGGACAGGGGAATCCTACGAGCAGTACTTC. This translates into CASRTGTGESYEQYF.

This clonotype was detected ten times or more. CDR3 nucleotide sequence: TGTGCCAGCAGCTTGGGGGACTATGGCTACACCTTC. Amino acid sequence: CASSLGDYGYTF. The rearrangement joins TRBV5-6 to TRBJ1-2, with D unclear. The V end lost 0 bases, the J end lost 3 bases, and 3 bases lay between the germline ends. The CDR3 totals 12 residues. In germline, CDR1 is SGHDT, CDR2 YYEEEE.

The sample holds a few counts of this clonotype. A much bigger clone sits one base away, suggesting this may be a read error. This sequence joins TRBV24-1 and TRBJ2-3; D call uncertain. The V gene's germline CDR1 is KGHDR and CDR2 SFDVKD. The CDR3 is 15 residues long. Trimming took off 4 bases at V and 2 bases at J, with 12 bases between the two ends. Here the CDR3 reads CATSDHGGSTDTQYF. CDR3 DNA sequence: TGTGCCACCAGTGACCACGGCGGCTCCACAGATACGCAGTATTTT.

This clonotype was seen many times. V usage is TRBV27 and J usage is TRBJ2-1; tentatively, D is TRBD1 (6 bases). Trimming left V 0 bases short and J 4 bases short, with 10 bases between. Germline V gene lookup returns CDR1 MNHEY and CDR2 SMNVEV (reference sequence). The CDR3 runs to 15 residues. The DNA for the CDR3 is TGTGCCAGCAGTTTATCGAGGACAGATTACAATGAGCAGTTCTTC. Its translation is CASSLSRTDYNEQFF.

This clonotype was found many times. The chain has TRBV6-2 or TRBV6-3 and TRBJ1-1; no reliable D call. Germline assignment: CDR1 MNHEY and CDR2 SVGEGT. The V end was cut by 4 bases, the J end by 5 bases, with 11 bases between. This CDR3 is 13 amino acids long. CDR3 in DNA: TGTGCCAGCAGTTGGTTAGATGGAACTGAAGCTTTCTTT. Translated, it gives CASSWLDGTEAFF.